This T cell receptor (beta chain) was identified in a study of blood T cell repertoires in COVID-19 (TCRdb year 2020). A note on the overall study: Collaborator samples came from the United States, Italy and Spain and covered acute and convalescent phases of COVID-19. Nearly every sample came with metadata listing a de-identified subject ID, COVID-19 status, age in years and sex. The samples were drawn from two sources: the first 160 participants of the ongoing ImmuneRACE study, and 1,254 subjects contributed by 6 global collaborators. The dataset comprised deeply sampled blood TCRbeta repertoires from subjects exposed to, actively infected with, or recovered from COVID-19. The material from the prospective study consisted of cDNA or gDNA derived from T cells, B-cell-depleted T cells, or PBMCs. Where available, HLA class I and class II types were obtained from metadata supplied by the sample provider rather than from assay-based typing. The repertoires were released in a freely available public database meant as a resource for research on the immune response to SARS-CoV-2.

In the prospective study, participants were about 18 to 95 years old, resided in about two dozen geographic areas of the United States, and were enrolled through a virtual design. In the prospective study, participants were assigned to cohorts based on the clinical history participants reported in a screening survey and a study questionnaire. Mobile phlebotomists in the prospective study collected whole blood, serum and a nasopharyngeal or oropharyngeal swab from every participant. Over a roughly 2-month period, participants in the prospective study had the option of providing additional blood draws and questionnaires. Before DNA extraction, blood samples from the prospective study were shipped at room temperature or frozen. The junction shows trimming of 2 bases on V and 3 bases on J, plus 11 bases between the germline ends. Spanning cysteine to phenylalanine, the CDR3 consists of 14 amino acids. Left in the record is the CDR3 DNA by itself, 42 bases read in frame from the first base. Per the germline V gene, MNHEY is the CDR1 and SVGAGI is the CDR2.

TCRbeta CDR3 regions were amplified from genomic DNA by means of the immunoSEQ Assay, a bias-controlled multiplex PCR. For the original study's pipeline: The number of nucleated cells in each sample was estimated by amplification of reference gene primers within the assay. To quantify the absolute abundance of each unique TCRbeta CDR3 rearrangement, sequence reads were collapsed and filtered. For each sample, productive Simpson clonality was calculated by taking the square root of Simpson's diversity index across productive rearrangements. TCRdb provides this immuneACCESS table in a form limited to in-frame rearrangements. Some clones are lacking; in checked studies, under half of them reflect an unresolved V gene, and why the rest are absent is not known. V and J calls and clone size are given by that table; D and trimming were obtained from the DNA. A total of approximately 270,000 clones appear in this sample, roughly nine tenths of them only once. Together, the top ten hold approximately 1.3% of the sample.

The paper as a whole reports these results and caveats: Clinical and demographic metadata were provided uncurated, with the amount varying by source and participant.

Points on this clone: The clone's antigen remains unknown. Per-nucleotide qualities are absent, and no much larger clonotype sits a single base away.

This TCR was sampled from a human donor in a cohort exposed to, infected with or recovered from COVID-19 (not recorded which). The donor label of this sample is uncertain. The V and J genes are TRBV6-5 and TRBJ2-7, and TRBD2 may be the D gene, going by 6 matching bases. Sequencing input: PBMCs or T cells enriched from blood (not recorded which). The DNA is as follows: TGTGCCAGCAGTTACCGCGACGGGGGCTACGAGCAGTACTTC. Translated, this is CASSYRDGGYEQYF.